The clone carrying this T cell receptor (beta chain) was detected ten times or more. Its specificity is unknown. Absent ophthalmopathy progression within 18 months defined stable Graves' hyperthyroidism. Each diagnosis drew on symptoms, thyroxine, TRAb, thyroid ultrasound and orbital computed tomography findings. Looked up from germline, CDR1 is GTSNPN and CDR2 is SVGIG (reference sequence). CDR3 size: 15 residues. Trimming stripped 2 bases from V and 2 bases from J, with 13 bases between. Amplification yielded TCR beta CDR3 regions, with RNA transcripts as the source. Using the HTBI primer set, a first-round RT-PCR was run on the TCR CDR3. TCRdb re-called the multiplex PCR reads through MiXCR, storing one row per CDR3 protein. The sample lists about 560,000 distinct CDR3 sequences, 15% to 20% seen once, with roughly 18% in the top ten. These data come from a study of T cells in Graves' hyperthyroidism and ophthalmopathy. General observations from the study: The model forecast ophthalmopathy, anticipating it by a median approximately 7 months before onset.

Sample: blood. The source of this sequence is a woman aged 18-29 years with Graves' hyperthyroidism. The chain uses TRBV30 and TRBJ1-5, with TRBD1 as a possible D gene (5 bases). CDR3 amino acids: CAWSRLQGGNQPQHF. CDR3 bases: TGTGCCTGGAGTAGGCTGCAGGGAGGCAATCAGCCCCAGCATTTT.